This TCR beta chain appears in the sequencing data of a study of CD8 T cells in Susac syndrome. J lost 10 bases, V lost 6 bases, and 11 bases had no gene match. This CDR3 has 14 residues. RNA in amounts of roughly 0.45 to 1 ug was reverse transcribed with random hexamers. The immunoSEQ assay covered 54 Vbeta and 13 Jbeta segments for CDR3. TCRdb re-called the immunoSEQ multiplex PCR reads through MiXCR, storing one row per CDR3 protein. The sample shows more than 200,000 distinct CDR3 sequences, 85% to 95% of them seen only once. TEMRA cells were FACS-enriched, and CD8+ and CD4+ T cells were isolated negatively.

The clonotype originates from a human donor with Susac syndrome. The chain joins TRBV12-3 or TRBV12-4 to TRBJ1-4, with 7 bases matching TRBD1. Sequencing was performed on CD4+ T cells from PBMCs. The CDR3 coding sequence is TGTGCCAGCAGCGGACAGGAGACCCACCTAAAACTGTTTTTT. It codes for CASSGQETHLKLFF.